The 23 T cell receptor beta chains reported below all come from one sample, sequenced in a study of CD8 T cells in ankylosing spondylitis. TCRdb itself ran the 5' RACE reads through MiXCR, one entry per CDR3 protein. The data hold 200,000 to 250,000 distinct CDR3 sequences, with about a quarter observed a single time. Sequencing used blood, either unsorted or a sorted T cell fraction (not recorded which). The source of these receptors is a male donor with ankylosing spondylitis or in good health (not recorded which).

The chain has TRBV28 and TRBJ2-3; TRBD2 aligns across 9 bases. The CDR3 contains 15 residues. Germline V gene lookup returns CDR1 MDHEN and CDR2 SYDVKM. The V segment lost 5 bases and the J segment 4 bases; nucleotides outside the gene matches: 7. The CDR3 bases are TGTGCCAGCAGTCTTATAGCGGGAGATCCAGATACGCAGTATTTT. Encoded protein: CASSLIAGDPDTQYF.

The sample holds many counts of this clonotype. The chain employs TRBV3-1 and TRBJ2-5; weak D call: TRBD2 (6 bases). The CDR3 extends over 15 amino acids. V lost 0 bases and J lost 5, with 13 bases in between. Germline loops: CDR1 LGHDT, CDR2 YNNKEL (reference sequence). The CDR3 loop reads CASSQERRVGETQYF. The CDR3 region has the DNA TGTGCCAGCAGCCAAGAAAGGAGGGTTGGCGAGACCCAGTACTTC.

This clonotype was counted ten times or more. The chain couples TRBV12-3 or TRBV12-4 to TRBJ2-7; the D gene is possibly TRBD2 (6 bases). V lost 5 bases and J lost 0, with 14 bases in between. The CDR3 runs to 15 residues. The CDR3 loop is CASSLRGTLSYEQYF. CDR3 DNA: TGTGCCAGCAGTCTCCGGGGGACCCTCTCCTACGAGCAGTACTTC.

At least ten counts were recorded for this clonotype. The CDR3 loop reads CASSLDVPHSNQPQHF. DNA of the CDR3: TGTGCCAGCAGCCTAGACGTGCCTCATAGCAATCAGCCCCAGCATTTT. The gene calls are TRBV7-6 and TRBJ1-5; D uncertain. CDR3 length: 16 residues. Trimming shortened V by 5 bases and J by 0 bases, and 14 bases separated the two germline ends. The germline V gene has CDR1 SGHVS and CDR2 FNYEAQ.

This rearrangement joins TRBV5-4 to TRBJ2-2; possible D gene TRBD2, 5 bases. V dropped 0 bases and J dropped 6 bases, with 9 bases sitting between them. Germline values: CDR1 SGHNT, CDR2 YYREEE (reference sequence). CDR3 length: 14 amino acids. Here the CDR3 reads CASSLGTGSGELFF. The DNA for the CDR3 is TGTGCCAGCAGCTTGGGAACGGGGTCCGGGGAGCTGTTTTTT.

In its sample, this clonotype was seen many times. The chain couples TRBV28 to TRBJ2-5; TRBD2 aligns across 11 bases. The CDR3 covers 13 residues. After removal of 6 bases from V and 9 bases from J, the junction contained 6 bases not matched to a gene. Germline V gene lookup returns CDR1 MDHEN and CDR2 SYDVKM. The CDR3 is CASSTSGRGAQYF. CDR3 nucleotides: TGTGCCAGCAGCACTAGCGGGAGAGGGGCCCAGTACTTC.

This clonotype turned up a few times. The chain couples TRBV7-2 to TRBJ2-1, with 7 nucleotides matching TRBD2. V was clipped by 2 bases and J by 3 bases; unmatched bases: 7. In germline, CDR1 is SGHTA, CDR2 FQGNSA. The CDR3 extends over 16 amino acids. CDR3 protein: CASSLKPSGGYNEQFF. CDR3 coding DNA: TGTGCCAGCAGCTTAAAACCTAGCGGTGGCTACAATGAGCAGTTCTTC.

The J gene is TRBJ2-1, the V gene TRBV7-2; 7 nucleotides line up with TRBD1. V was clipped by 3 bases and J by 7 bases; unmatched bases: 12. Germline V gene data show CDR1 as SGHTA and CDR2 as FQGNSA. This CDR3 is 16 amino acids long. CDR3 region: CASSFDGRQGRNEQFF. CDR3 in DNA: TGTGCCAGCAGCTTCGACGGTCGACAGGGAAGGAATGAGCAGTTCTTC.

The CDR3 protein is CASSQGRLAETQYF. The DNA for the CDR3 is TGCGCCAGCAGCCAAGGTCGACTAGCGGAGACCCAGTACTTC. The J gene is TRBJ2-5, the V gene TRBV4-3; 8 nucleotides agree with TRBD2. The junction had 3 bases not matched to a gene; V was cut back by 1 base and J by 5 bases. The CDR3 has 14 residues. Germline CDR1 is LGHNA and CDR2 is YSLEER.

This clonotype was found many times. V gene TRBV12-3 or TRBV12-4 combines with J gene TRBJ2-4; 8 bases align to TRBD2. Trimming cost V 5 bases and J 14 bases; bases outside gene matches: 11. CDR3 length equals 13 residues. The CDR3 DNA reads as TGTGCCAGCAGTAAAAGTTCCCCGGGAGGGAAGTACTTC. Amino acid sequence: CASSKSSPGGKYF.

This clonotype appeared many times. The chain is built from TRBV12-3 or TRBV12-4 and TRBJ1-5, with TRBD1 matching over 7 bases. This CDR3 comprises 15 residues. J gave up 11 bases and V 6 bases, and 16 bases lay outside the gene matches. The CDR3 bases are TGTGCCAGCAGCCGCTCCGGGACAGACTTAGGGGCCCAGCATTTT. Translated, it gives CASSRSGTDLGAQHF.

The J gene is TRBJ1-1, the V gene TRBV6-5; no reliable D call. Germline loops: CDR1 MNHEY, CDR2 SVGAGI. The CDR3 sequence is 14 residues long. Between the trimmed V and J ends, which lost 1 base and 3 bases, there was a span of 9 bases. CDR3 residues: CASSYWGVDTEAFF. The CDR3 DNA is TGTGCCAGCAGTTACTGGGGAGTTGACACTGAAGCTTTCTTT.

This clonotype has a handful of counts. The chain is built from TRBV6-5 and TRBJ2-7; 8 bases fit TRBD2. The CDR3 runs to 15 residues. Germline V lookup: CDR1 MNHEY, CDR2 SVGAGI. After removal of 0 bases from V and 4 bases from J, the junction contained 5 bases not matched to a gene. CDR3 loop: CASSYSREGVYEQYF. For the CDR3, the DNA is TGTGCCAGCAGTTACTCACGGGAGGGCGTATACGAGCAGTACTTC.

This clonotype was counted many times. The gene calls are TRBV20-1 and TRBJ2-3; a possible D gene is TRBD1 (5 bases). CDR1 and CDR2 (germline): DFQATT, SNEGSKA (reference sequence). CDR3 length: 14 amino acids. V dropped 6 bases and J dropped 6 bases, with 19 bases sitting between them. DNA of the CDR3: TGCAGTGCCGATAAGGGGTACCTCGTGGATACGCAGTATTTT. As protein: CSADKGYLVDTQYF.

In this sample, this clonotype turned up many times. The V and J genes are TRBV12-3 or TRBV12-4 and TRBJ2-5; D uncertain. This CDR3 has 13 amino acids. The ends were cut back, 2 bases at V and 6 bases at J, with 10 bases in the middle. This CDR3 is CASSLLGAKTQYF. DNA of the CDR3: TGTGCCAGCAGTTTATTGGGTGCGAAGACCCAGTACTTC.

This clonotype came up many times. The V gene is TRBV6-1, the J gene TRBJ1-1, with a possible D match to TRBD1 (6 bases). V lost 2 bases to trimming and J lost 1 base, with 11 bases between them. This CDR3 is built from 15 residues. CDR1 is MNHNS and CDR2 is SASEGT in the germline V gene. CDR3 sequence: CASSEQGQRNTEAFF. DNA of the CDR3: TGTGCCAGCAGTGAACAAGGACAGAGGAACACTGAAGCTTTCTTT.

This clonotype was seen at least ten times. The CDR3 is CASSRSRQPQHF. CDR3 DNA: TGTGCCAGCAGTCGCTCGCGGCAGCCCCAGCATTTT. The chain recombines TRBV12-3 or TRBV12-4 with TRBJ1-5; D not certain. The V end lost 5 bases, the J end lost 7 bases, and 9 bases lay between the germline ends. This CDR3 is built from 12 residues.

This clonotype occurred once. This rearrangement joins TRBV4-1 to TRBJ2-7; the D is unclear. The CDR3 has 14 amino acids. V lost 0 bases and J 3 bases, leaving 9 bases between the germline ends. CDR1 and CDR2 from the germline V gene are MGHRA and YSYEKL. The CDR3 DNA reads TGCGCCAGCAGCCAAGAAAGGGTCAGCTACGAGCAGTACTTC. Translation gives CASSQERVSYEQYF.

This chain links TRBV7-2 with TRBJ2-7, with 11 bases aligning to TRBD2. There are 15 residues in the CDR3. Trimming cost V 2 bases and J 4 bases; bases outside gene matches: 4. Looked up from germline, CDR1 is SGHTA and CDR2 is FQGNSA. CDR3 nucleotide sequence: TGTGCCAGCAGCTTAATACCTAGCGGGAGGTACGAGCAGTACTTC. This encodes CASSLIPSGRYEQYF.

The chain employs TRBV15 and TRBJ2-1; D tentatively fits TRBD1 or TRBD2 (5 bases each). CDR1 is LNHNV and CDR2 is YYDKDF in the germline V gene (reference sequence). The V end lost 3 bases, the J end lost 9 bases, and 15 bases lay between the germline ends. This CDR3 region has 14 residues. CDR3 coding DNA: TGTGCCACCAGCAGCGGCGGTTCGAGGGGTGAGCAGTTCTTC. Protein product: CATSSGGSRGEQFF.

This chain connects TRBV27 to TRBJ2-1; D is unresolved. V was clipped by 6 bases and J by 4 bases, with 16 bases between them. This CDR3 is built from 15 residues. Germline CDR1 and CDR2: MNHEY and SMNVEV (reference sequence). The CDR3: CASRRRTESYNEQFF. The CDR3 nucleotides are TGTGCCAGCAGAAGGAGAACAGAAAGTTACAATGAGCAGTTCTTC.

This chain connects TRBV9 to TRBJ2-5; 11 nucleotides agree with TRBD2. CDR1 SGDLS and CDR2 YYNGEE come from the germline V gene. The trim removed 0 bases at V and 1 base at J, leaving 2 bases unmatched. CDR3 length: 16 amino acids. The CDR3 DNA reads TGTGCCAGCAGCGTAGATGGGACTAGCGGCCAAGAGACCCAGTACTTC. This sequence encodes CASSVDGTSGQETQYF.

CDR3 nucleotides: TGCAGTGCTCTAACAGGGAGCTCTGGAAACACCATATATTTT. As protein: CSALTGSSGNTIYF. The chain links TRBV20-1 to TRBJ1-3; maybe TRBD1 (6 bases). The germline gives CDR1 DFQATT, CDR2 SNEGSKA (reference sequence). The germline V and J ends were trimmed by 5 bases and 0 bases, with 11 bases remaining between them. This CDR3 spans 14 amino acids.